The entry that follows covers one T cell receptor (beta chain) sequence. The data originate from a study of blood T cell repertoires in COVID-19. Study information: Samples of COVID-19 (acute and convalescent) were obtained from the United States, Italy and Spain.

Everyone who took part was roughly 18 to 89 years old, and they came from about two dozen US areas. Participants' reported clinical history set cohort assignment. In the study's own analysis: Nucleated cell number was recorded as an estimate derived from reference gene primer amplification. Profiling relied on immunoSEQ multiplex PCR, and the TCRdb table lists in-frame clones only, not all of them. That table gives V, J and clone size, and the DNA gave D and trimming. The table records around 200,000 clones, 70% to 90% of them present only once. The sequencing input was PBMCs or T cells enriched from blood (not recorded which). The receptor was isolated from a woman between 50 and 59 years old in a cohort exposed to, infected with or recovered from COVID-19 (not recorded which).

The CDR3 sequence is CASSLGSLRAEQFF. DNA of the CDR3: TGCGCCAGCAGCTTGGGAAGCCTGAGGGCTGAGCAGTTCTTC. The genes are TRBV5-1 and TRBJ2-1; possibly TRBD2 for D (5 bases). The germline CDR1 and CDR2 sequences are SGHRS and YFSETQ. Trimming left V 0 bases short and J 9 bases short, with 13 bases between. The length of the CDR3 is 14 residues.